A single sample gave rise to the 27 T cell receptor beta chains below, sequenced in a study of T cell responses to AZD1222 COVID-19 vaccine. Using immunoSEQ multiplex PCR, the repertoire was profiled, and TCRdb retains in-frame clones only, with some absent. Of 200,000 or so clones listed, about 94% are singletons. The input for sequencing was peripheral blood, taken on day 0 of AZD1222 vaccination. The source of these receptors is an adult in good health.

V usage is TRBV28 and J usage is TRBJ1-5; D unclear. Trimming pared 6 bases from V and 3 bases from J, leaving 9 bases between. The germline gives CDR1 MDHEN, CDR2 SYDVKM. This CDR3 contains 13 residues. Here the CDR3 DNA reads TGTGCCAGCAGGACGTCCTTCAATCAGCCCCAGCATTTT. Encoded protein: CASRTSFNQPQHF. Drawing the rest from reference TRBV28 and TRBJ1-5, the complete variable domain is DVKVTQSSRYLVKRTGEKVFLECVQDMDHENMFWYRQDPGLGLRLIYFSYDVKMKEKGDIPEGYSVSREKKERFSLILESASTNQTSMYLCASRTSFNQPQHFGDGTRLSIL.

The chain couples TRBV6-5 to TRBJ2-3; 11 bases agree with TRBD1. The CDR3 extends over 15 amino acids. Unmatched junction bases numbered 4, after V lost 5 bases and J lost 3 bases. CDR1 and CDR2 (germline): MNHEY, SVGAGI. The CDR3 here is CASSPDRGRTDTQYF. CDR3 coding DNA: TGTGCCAGCAGTCCGGACAGGGGGCGTACAGATACGCAGTATTTT.

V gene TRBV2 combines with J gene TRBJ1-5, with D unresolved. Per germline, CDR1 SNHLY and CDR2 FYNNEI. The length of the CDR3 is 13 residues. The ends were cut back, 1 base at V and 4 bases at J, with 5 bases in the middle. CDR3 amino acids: CASSEDGNQPQHF. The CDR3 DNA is TGTGCCAGCAGTGAAGATGGGAATCAGCCCCAGCATTTT.

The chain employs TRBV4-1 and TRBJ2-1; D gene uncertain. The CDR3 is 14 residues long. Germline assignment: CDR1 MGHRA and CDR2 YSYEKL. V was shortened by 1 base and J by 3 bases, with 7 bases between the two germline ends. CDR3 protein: CASSQGRHYNEQFF. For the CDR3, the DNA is TGCGCCAGCAGCCAAGGGCGGCACTACAATGAGCAGTTCTTC.

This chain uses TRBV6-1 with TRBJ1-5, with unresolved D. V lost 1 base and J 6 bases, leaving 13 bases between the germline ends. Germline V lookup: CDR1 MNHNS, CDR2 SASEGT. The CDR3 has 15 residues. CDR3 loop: CASSEGGWGSQPQHF. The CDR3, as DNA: TGTGCCAGCAGTGAAGGGGGTTGGGGATCTCAGCCCCAGCATTTT.

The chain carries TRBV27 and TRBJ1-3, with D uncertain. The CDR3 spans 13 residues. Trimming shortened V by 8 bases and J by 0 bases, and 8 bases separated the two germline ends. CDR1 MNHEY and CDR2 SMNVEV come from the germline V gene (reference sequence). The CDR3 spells CASQTGSGNTIYF. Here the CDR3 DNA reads TGTGCCAGCCAGACGGGCTCTGGAAACACCATATATTTT.

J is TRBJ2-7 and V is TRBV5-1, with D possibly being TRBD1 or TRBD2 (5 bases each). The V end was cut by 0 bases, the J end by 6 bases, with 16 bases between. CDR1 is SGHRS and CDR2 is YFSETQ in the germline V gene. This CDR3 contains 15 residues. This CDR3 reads CASSLESPSGAEQYF. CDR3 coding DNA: TGCGCCAGCAGCTTGGAGTCCCCATCCGGGGCCGAGCAGTACTTC.

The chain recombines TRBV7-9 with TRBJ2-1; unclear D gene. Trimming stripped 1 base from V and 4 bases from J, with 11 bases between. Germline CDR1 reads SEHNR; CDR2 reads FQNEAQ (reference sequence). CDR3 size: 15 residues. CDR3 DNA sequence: TGTGCCAGCAGCTTAGGACATAGTGCATACAATGAGCAGTTCTTC. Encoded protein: CASSLGHSAYNEQFF.

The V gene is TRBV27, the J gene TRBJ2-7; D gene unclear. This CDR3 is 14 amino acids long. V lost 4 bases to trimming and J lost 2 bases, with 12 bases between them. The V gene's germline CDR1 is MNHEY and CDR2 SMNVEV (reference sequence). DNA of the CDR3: TGTGCCAGCAGTTCCGGCACTCACCCCTACGAGCAGTACTTC. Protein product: CASSSGTHPYEQYF.

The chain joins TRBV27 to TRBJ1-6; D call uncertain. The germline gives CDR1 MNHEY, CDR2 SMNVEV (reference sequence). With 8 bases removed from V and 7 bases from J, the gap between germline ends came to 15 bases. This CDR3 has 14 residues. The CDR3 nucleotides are TGTGCCAGCGGATACGACTTATTAAATTCACCCCTCCACTTT. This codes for CASGYDLLNSPLHF.

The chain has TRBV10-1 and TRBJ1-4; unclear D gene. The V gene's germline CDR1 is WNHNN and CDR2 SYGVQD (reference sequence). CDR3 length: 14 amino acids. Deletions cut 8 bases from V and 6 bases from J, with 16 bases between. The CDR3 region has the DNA TGCGCCAGCCCGCAGTGTAGGGCGGATGAAAAACTGTTTTTT. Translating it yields CASPQCRADEKLFF.

CDR3 DNA: TGTGCCAGCAGTTATACGGGGTCCTACAATGAGCAGTTCTTC. The encoded protein is CASSYTGSYNEQFF. This sequence joins TRBV6-5 and TRBJ2-1; D possibly corresponds to TRBD2 (5 bases). Germline loops: CDR1 MNHEY, CDR2 SVGAGI. The V and J ends lost 3 bases and 1 base respectively, with 7 bases between them. The CDR3 extends over 14 amino acids.

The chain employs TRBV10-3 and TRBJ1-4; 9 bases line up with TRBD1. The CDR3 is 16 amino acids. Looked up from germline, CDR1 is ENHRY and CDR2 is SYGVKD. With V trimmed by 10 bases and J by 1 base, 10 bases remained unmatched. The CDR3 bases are TGTGCCACCGCGGACAGGGGAGACGGAACTAATGAAAAACTGTTTTTT. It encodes CATADRGDGTNEKLFF.

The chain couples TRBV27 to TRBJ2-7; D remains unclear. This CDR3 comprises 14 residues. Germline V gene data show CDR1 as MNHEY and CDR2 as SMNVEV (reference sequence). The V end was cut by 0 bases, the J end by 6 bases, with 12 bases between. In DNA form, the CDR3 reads TGTGCCAGCAGTTTATCGGTGACGCTGGGCGAGCAGTACTTC. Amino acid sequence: CASSLSVTLGEQYF.

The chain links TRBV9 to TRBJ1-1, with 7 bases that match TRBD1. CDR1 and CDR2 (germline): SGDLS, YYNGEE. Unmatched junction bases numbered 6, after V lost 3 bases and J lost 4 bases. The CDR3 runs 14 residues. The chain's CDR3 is CASSEHQGGTEAFF. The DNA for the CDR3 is TGTGCCAGCAGCGAGCACCAGGGGGGCACTGAAGCTTTCTTT.

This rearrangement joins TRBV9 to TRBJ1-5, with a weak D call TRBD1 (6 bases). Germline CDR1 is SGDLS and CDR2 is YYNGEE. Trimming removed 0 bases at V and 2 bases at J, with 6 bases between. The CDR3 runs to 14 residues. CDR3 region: CASSVAGGNQPQHF. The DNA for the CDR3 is TGTGCCAGCAGCGTAGCAGGGGGCAATCAGCCCCAGCATTTT.

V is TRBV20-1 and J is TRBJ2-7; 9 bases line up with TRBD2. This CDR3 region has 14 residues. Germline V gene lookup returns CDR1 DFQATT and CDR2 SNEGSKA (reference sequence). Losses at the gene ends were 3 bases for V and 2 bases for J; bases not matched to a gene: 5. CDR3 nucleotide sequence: TGCAGTGCTAGTTCGTCTAGCGGGACCTACGAGCAGTACTTC. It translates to CSASSSSGTYEQYF.

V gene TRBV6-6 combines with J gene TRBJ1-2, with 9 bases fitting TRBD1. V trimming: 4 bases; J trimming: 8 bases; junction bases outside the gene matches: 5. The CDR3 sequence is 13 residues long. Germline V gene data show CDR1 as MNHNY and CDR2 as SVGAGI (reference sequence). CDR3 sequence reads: CASSSRTGEGYTF. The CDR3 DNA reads TGTGCCAGCAGTTCGAGGACAGGGGAAGGCTACACCTTC.

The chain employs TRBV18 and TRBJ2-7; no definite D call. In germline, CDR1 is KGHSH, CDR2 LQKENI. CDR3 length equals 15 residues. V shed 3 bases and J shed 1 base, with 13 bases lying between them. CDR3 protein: CASSPNLRSSYEQYF. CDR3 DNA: TGTGCCAGCTCACCGAATCTCAGGTCTTCCTACGAGCAGTACTTC. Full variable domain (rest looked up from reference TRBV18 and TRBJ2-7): NAGVMQNPRHLVRRRGQEARLRCSPMKGHSHVYWYRQLPEEGLKFMVYLQKENIIDESGMPKERFSAEFPKEGPSILRIQQVVRGDSAAYFCASSPNLRSSYEQYFGPGTRLTVT.

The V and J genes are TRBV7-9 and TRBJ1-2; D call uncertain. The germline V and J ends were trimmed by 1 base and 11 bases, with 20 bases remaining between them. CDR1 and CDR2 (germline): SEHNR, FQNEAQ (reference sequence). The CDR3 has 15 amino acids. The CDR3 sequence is CASSLEVGGVIWYTF. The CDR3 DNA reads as TGTGCCAGCAGCTTAGAGGTCGGTGGGGTGATATGGTACACCTTC.

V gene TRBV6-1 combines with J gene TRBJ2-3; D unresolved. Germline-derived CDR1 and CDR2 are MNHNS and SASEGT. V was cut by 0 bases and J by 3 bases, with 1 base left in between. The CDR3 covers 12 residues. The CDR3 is CASSEATDTQYF. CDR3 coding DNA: TGTGCCAGCAGTGAAGCAACAGATACGCAGTATTTT.

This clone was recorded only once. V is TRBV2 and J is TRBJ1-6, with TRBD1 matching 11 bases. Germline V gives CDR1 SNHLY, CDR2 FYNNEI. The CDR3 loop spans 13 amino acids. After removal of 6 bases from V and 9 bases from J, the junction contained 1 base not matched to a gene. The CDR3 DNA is TGTGCCAGCAGGGGGACAGGGGGTTCACCCCTCCACTTT. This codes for CASRGTGGSPLHF.

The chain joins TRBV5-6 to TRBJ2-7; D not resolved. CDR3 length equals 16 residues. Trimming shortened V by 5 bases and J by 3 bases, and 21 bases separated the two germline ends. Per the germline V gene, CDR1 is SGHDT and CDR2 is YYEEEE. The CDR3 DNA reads TGTGCCAGCAGTCACTTCGGACCGCGAATCGGCTACGAGCAGTACTTC. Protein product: CASSHFGPRIGYEQYF.

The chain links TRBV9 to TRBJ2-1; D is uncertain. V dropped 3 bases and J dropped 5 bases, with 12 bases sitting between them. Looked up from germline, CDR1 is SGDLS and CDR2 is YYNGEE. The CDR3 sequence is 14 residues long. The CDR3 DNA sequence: TGTGCCAGCAGCGCCGAGGATATACACAATGAGCAGTTCTTC. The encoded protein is CASSAEDIHNEQFF.

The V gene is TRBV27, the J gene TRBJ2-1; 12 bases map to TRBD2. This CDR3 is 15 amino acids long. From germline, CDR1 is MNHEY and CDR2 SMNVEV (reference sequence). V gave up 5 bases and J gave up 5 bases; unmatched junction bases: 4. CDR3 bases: TGTGCCAGCAGTCTAGGGACTAGCGGGCACAATGAGCAGTTCTTC. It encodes CASSLGTSGHNEQFF.

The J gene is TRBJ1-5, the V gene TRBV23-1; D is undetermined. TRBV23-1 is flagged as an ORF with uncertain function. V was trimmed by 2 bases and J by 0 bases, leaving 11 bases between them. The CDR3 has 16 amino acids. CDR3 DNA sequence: TGCGCCAGCAGTCAAAGGGCAGGATATAGCAATCAGCCCCAGCATTTT. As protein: CASSQRAGYSNQPQHF.

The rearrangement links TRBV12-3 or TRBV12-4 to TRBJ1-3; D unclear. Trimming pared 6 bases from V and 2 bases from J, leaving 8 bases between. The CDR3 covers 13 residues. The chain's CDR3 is CASSPGPGNTIYF. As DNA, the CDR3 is TGTGCCAGCAGCCCGGGCCCTGGAAACACCATATATTTT.